A single sample gave rise to the 4 T cell receptor beta chains below, sequenced in a study of CD8 T cells in Susac syndrome. Random hexamers were used to reverse transcribe the RNA input (0.5 to 1 ug). TCRdb reprocessed the immunoSEQ multiplex PCR reads with MiXCR, giving one entry per CDR3 protein. Of fewer than 200,000 distinct CDR3 sequences listed, roughly 95% are singletons. The material sequenced was CD8+ T cells from PBMCs. All receptors come from a human donor with multiple sclerosis.

V usage is TRBV20-1 and J usage is TRBJ1-5; 9 bases map to TRBD1. Germline CDR1 is DFQATT and CDR2 is SNEGSKA (reference sequence). The CDR3 covers 13 residues. This chain's CDR3 is CSTGTGHEQPQHF. DNA of the CDR3: TGCAGCACCGGGACAGGGCACGAACAGCCCCAGCATTTT.

The rearrangement links TRBV28 to TRBJ2-7, with D hard to call. The CDR3 runs 14 residues. Trimming cost V 3 bases and J 5 bases, with 14 bases left between them. Germline V gene sequence: CDR1 MDHEN, CDR2 SYDVKM. The CDR3 region has the DNA TGTGCCAGCAGTTTGAGGCAGGCGTTAGACGAGCAGTACTTC. This gives the protein CASSLRQALDEQYF. The complete variable domain, with remaining parts taken from reference TRBV28 and TRBJ2-7, reads DVKVTQSSRYLVKRTGEKVFLECVQDMDHENMFWYRQDPGLGLRLIYFSYDVKMKEKGDIPEGYSVSREKKERFSLILESASTNQTSMYLCASSLRQALDEQYFGPGTRLTVT.

This sequence joins TRBV12-3 or TRBV12-4 and TRBJ2-1, with 11 nucleotides matching TRBD2. The CDR3 is made up of 15 amino acids. J gave up 3 bases and V 6 bases, and 4 bases lay outside the gene matches. DNA of the CDR3: TGTGCCAGCAGGATCGGGACTAGCGGCTACAATGAGCAGTTCTTC. It translates to CASRIGTSGYNEQFF.

The V gene is TRBV28, the J gene TRBJ2-5; 8 bases align to TRBD1. This CDR3 has 16 residues. The germline V gene encodes CDR1 MDHEN and CDR2 SYDVKM. The V and J ends lost 5 bases and 0 bases, in that order; junction bases with no gene match: 8. CDR3 in amino acids: CASSPRTGPHQETQYF. CDR3 nucleotide sequence: TGTGCCAGCAGTCCCCGGACAGGGCCACACCAAGAGACCCAGTACTTC.